These 5 T cell receptor beta chains were all obtained from the same sample, sequenced in a study of human T cells and chemical hapten exposure. In TCRdb, the RACE reads were re-called with MiXCR into one record per CDR3 protein. The table lists around 300,000 distinct CDR3 sequences, about 7% of them singletons. Time point meaning: patch test 1, 2 weeks after DPC sensitization. Treatment given: therapeutic diphenylcyclopropenone sensitization with weekly scalp DPC. The sequencing used whole blood, collected in connection with sensitization to the hapten diphenylcyclopropenone (DPC). The receptor set was obtained from a young woman with alopecia areata. Some clones in this sample may be carry-over from other donors' samples.

The chain joins TRBV7-2 to TRBJ1-2; no firm D call. The V end lost 1 base, the J end lost 2 bases, and 11 bases lay between the germline ends. The CDR3 contains 15 residues. CDR1 and CDR2 from the germline V gene are SGHTA and FQGNSA. CDR3 protein: CASSLGVSVNYGYTF. DNA for the CDR3: TGTGCCAGCAGCTTAGGGGTCAGTGTAAACTATGGCTACACCTTC.

This clonotype was observed many times. The V and J genes are TRBV18 and TRBJ2-7, with a tentative D call TRBD1 (6 bases). CDR3 size: 15 residues. Germline V gene lookup returns CDR1 KGHSH and CDR2 LQKENI. Trimming removed 2 bases at V and 5 bases at J, with 16 bases between. CDR3 sequence reads: CASSPGVRGFHEQYF. The CDR3 DNA is TGTGCCAGCTCACCAGGGGTCAGGGGCTTTCACGAGCAGTACTTC.

This clonotype was seen many times. The genes are TRBV7-9 and TRBJ2-5; no reliable D call. The CDR3 totals 11 residues. Germline CDR1 and CDR2: SEHNR and FQNEAQ (reference sequence). Trimming removed 3 bases from V and 13 bases from J, with 12 bases in between. The CDR3 region is CASSLDVSLYF. The CDR3 nucleotides read TGTGCCAGCAGCTTGGACGTTTCCTTGTACTTC.

Ten or more counts support this clonotype. This rearrangement joins TRBV6-6 to TRBJ2-6, with 9 positions matching TRBD1. CDR1 and CDR2 from the germline V gene are MNHNY and SVGAGI (reference sequence). CDR3 size: 16 residues. J lost 0 bases, V lost 11 bases, and 8 bases had no gene match. CDR3 coding DNA: TGTGCCGCTCGGGACAGGGTCCACTCTGGGGCCAACGTCCTGACTTTC. Translation gives CAARDRVHSGANVLTF.

This clonotype was counted many times. The V gene is TRBV7-2, the J gene TRBJ1-4; D unresolved. The germline V and J ends were trimmed by 5 bases and 4 bases, with 8 bases remaining between them. CDR1 and CDR2 from the germline V gene are SGHTA and FQGNSA. The CDR3 totals 13 residues. DNA of the CDR3: TGTGCCAGCAGCCGGGCCGATAATGAAAAACTGTTTTTT. This encodes CASSRADNEKLFF.